Each of the 22 T cell receptor beta chains below was sequenced from the same sample in a study of CD8 T cells in ankylosing spondylitis. TCRdb re-called the 5' RACE reads with MiXCR, one entry per CDR3 protein. The table lists a few hundred thousand distinct CDR3 sequences, roughly a tenth of them singletons. Sequencing input: blood, either unsorted or a sorted T cell fraction (not recorded which). These TCRs come from a male donor with ankylosing spondylitis or in good health (not recorded which).

This chain uses TRBV24-1 with TRBJ1-2, with 9 bases matching TRBD1. Germline V gene sequence: CDR1 KGHDR, CDR2 SFDVKD. J lost 4 bases, V lost 4 bases, and 6 bases had no gene match. The CDR3 extends over 15 amino acids. The CDR3 sequence is CATSERTGAPYGYTF. CDR3 in DNA: TGTGCCACCAGTGAGCGGACAGGGGCGCCCTATGGCTACACCTTC.

This sequence joins TRBV2 and TRBJ2-2; TRBD2 matches at 8 bases. CDR1 is SNHLY and CDR2 is FYNNEI in the germline V gene. This CDR3 is 16 amino acids long. The junction had 2 bases not matched to a gene; V was cut back by 2 bases and J by 0 bases. The CDR3 bases are TGTGCCAGCAGTGAAAGAGCGGGGGCGAACACCGGGGAGCTGTTTTTT. Translated: CASSERAGANTGELFF.

This clonotype appeared many times. This chain uses TRBV3-1 with TRBJ1-5; no reliable D call. The CDR3 is 13 amino acids. Germline loops: CDR1 LGHDT, CDR2 YNNKEL (reference sequence). Deletions cut 2 bases from V and 4 bases from J, with 6 bases between. CDR3 nucleotide sequence: TGTGCCAGCAGCCAATCCCTTAATCAGCCCCAGCATTTT. The encoded protein is CASSQSLNQPQHF.

In its sample, this clonotype was seen many times. The V gene is TRBV12-3 or TRBV12-4, the J gene TRBJ2-1, with D hard to call. V dropped 2 bases and J dropped 5 bases, with 7 bases sitting between them. The CDR3 has 13 amino acids. The CDR3 DNA is TGTGCCAGCAGTTTATACCAGAACAATGAGCAGTTCTTC. Amino acid sequence: CASSLYQNNEQFF.

This clonotype was seen at least ten times. The V and J genes are TRBV7-9 and TRBJ1-4, with D possibly matching TRBD1 (5 bases). The CDR3 contains 15 residues. Trimming removed 5 bases at V and 7 bases at J, with 17 bases between. Germline loops: CDR1 SEHNR, CDR2 FQNEAQ (reference sequence). The CDR3 region has the DNA TGTGCCAGCAGCGGACTAGGGGACGTAACTGAAAAACTGTTTTTT. Its translation: CASSGLGDVTEKLFF.

This chain connects TRBV27 to TRBJ2-7; 7 bases agree with TRBD1. Germline CDR1 reads MNHEY; CDR2 reads SMNVEV (reference sequence). This CDR3 is 18 amino acids long. V lost 3 bases and J lost 0; bases outside the gene matches: 14. CDR3 DNA: TGTGCCAGCAGTTTCTTCGGAAAGGGGGCTCAACGCTCCTACGAGCAGTACTTC. Its translation is CASSFFGKGAQRSYEQYF.

This clonotype has ten or more counts. V gene TRBV6-1 combines with J gene TRBJ1-3, with a tentative D call TRBD1 (5 bases). Germline CDR1 is MNHNS and CDR2 is SASEGT. The CDR3 contains 14 residues. V shed 7 bases and J shed 0 bases, with 10 bases lying between them. CDR3 in DNA: TGTGCCAGCAAACCGGGGGGCTCTGGAAACACCATATATTTT. Encoded protein: CASKPGGSGNTIYF.

The V and J genes are TRBV5-1 and TRBJ2-3, with D perhaps matching TRBD1 (5 bases). This CDR3 spans 15 amino acids. V lost 7 bases and J lost 2, with 17 bases in between. Germline loops: CDR1 SGHRS, CDR2 YFSETQ. DNA of the CDR3: TGCGCCAGCGCAGCTTGGGGCGGCCCCACAGATACGCAGTATTTT. The encoded protein is CASAAWGGPTDTQYF.

This clonotype has ten or more counts. The chain uses TRBV7-3 and TRBJ2-1, with 9 bases fitting TRBD2. Trimming removed 5 bases from V and 9 bases from J; junction bases left unmatched: 17. The germline V gene encodes CDR1 SGHTA and CDR2 FQGTGA. The CDR3 is 17 residues long. In DNA, the CDR3 is TGTGCCAGCAGCCCGAAGGGGGGGACTAGCAGTCTCGGTGAGCAGTTCTTC. It is translated as CASSPKGGTSSLGEQFF.

The rearrangement links TRBV7-2 to TRBJ2-7; D may be TRBD2 (6 bases). With 5 bases removed from V and 3 bases from J, the gap between germline ends came to 14 bases. The CDR3 has 14 amino acids. CDR1 is SGHTA and CDR2 is FQGNSA in the germline V gene. The CDR3 region is CASSPPGLNYEQYF. The CDR3 nucleotides read TGTGCCAGCAGCCCCCCGGGACTCAACTACGAGCAGTACTTC.

This clonotype has at least ten counts. The gene calls are TRBV12-3 or TRBV12-4 and TRBJ2-7; D is tentatively TRBD1 or TRBD2 (5 bases each). The V gene lost 3 bases and the J gene lost 3 bases, with 12 bases spanning the gap. The CDR3 is 14 residues long. The DNA of the CDR3 is TGTGCCAGCAGTTTGTCTGAGGGGCTCTACGAGCAGTACTTC. As protein: CASSLSEGLYEQYF.

This clonotype was seen a few times. CDR3 sequence (DNA): TGCGCCAGCAGCTTAGGGGGGAGGACGGGCATGGATACGCAGTATTTT. Its protein is CASSLGGRTGMDTQYF. This rearrangement joins TRBV5-1 to TRBJ2-3, with D perhaps matching TRBD1 or TRBD2 (6 bases each). V shed 2 bases and J shed 6 bases, with 19 bases lying between them. Germline loops: CDR1 SGHRS, CDR2 YFSETQ. The CDR3 contains 16 residues.

This clonotype occurred many times. V is TRBV11-2 and J is TRBJ2-1; D perhaps matches TRBD1 (5 bases). This CDR3 contains 12 residues. The V gene lost 5 bases and the J gene lost 7 bases, with 9 bases spanning the gap. CDR1 SGHAT and CDR2 FQNNGV come from the germline V gene. The CDR3 here is CASSVTGNEQFF. The CDR3 bases are TGTGCCAGCAGCGTCACAGGTAATGAGCAGTTCTTC. Based on the CDR3 plus reference TRBV11-2 and TRBJ2-1, the full variable domain is EAGVAQSPRYKIIEKRQSVAFWCNPISGHATLYWYQQILGQGPKLLIQFQNNGVVDDSQLPKDRFSAERLKGVDSTLKIQPAKLEDSAVYLCASSVTGNEQFFGPGTRLTVL.

This clonotype occurred many times. The CDR3 is CASSYSIYPGQGYEQYF. CDR3 bases: TGTGCCAGCAGTTACTCGATTTATCCAGGACAGGGCTACGAGCAGTACTTC. The V call is TRBV6-5, the J call TRBJ2-7; 8 bases fit TRBD1. This CDR3 has 17 amino acids. Looked up from germline, CDR1 is MNHEY and CDR2 is SVGAGI. V lost 0 bases and J lost 3; bases outside the gene matches: 10.

This chain joins TRBV5-4 and TRBJ2-5, with a tentative D call TRBD2 (5 bases). This CDR3 has 14 residues. CDR1 and CDR2 from the germline V gene are SGHNT and YYREEE (reference sequence). The V and J ends lost 0 bases and 4 bases respectively, with 10 bases between them. The DNA for the CDR3 is TGTGCCAGCAGCTTGGAGCGACTAAGAGAGACCCAGTACTTC. Translating it yields CASSLERLRETQYF.

The rearrangement uses TRBV6-2 or TRBV6-3 and TRBJ1-2, with D unclear. This CDR3 region has 15 residues. V lost 2 bases, J lost 4 bases, and 14 bases lay in between. CDR1 and CDR2 (germline): MNHEY, SVGEGT. The CDR3 protein is CASSYGPDPAYGYTF. The CDR3 DNA reads TGTGCCAGCAGTTACGGCCCGGACCCTGCCTATGGCTACACCTTC.

This clonotype was seen ten or more times. V usage is TRBV20-1 and J usage is TRBJ2-3, with 10 bases identical to TRBD2. Germline CDR1 reads DFQATT; CDR2 reads SNEGSKA (reference sequence). CDR3 length equals 18 residues. J lost 4 bases, V lost 3 bases, and 16 bases had no gene match. The CDR3 bases are TGCAGTGCTAGCTTTGGACTAGCGGAGAGCGAGGCCCCAGATACGCAGTATTTT. Translation gives CSASFGLAESEAPDTQYF.

This clonotype was counted many times. The junction shows a germline mismatch at one end, possibly a read error. V and J are TRBV7-7 and TRBJ2-5, with 8 bases lining up with TRBD1. The V gene's germline CDR1 is SSHAT and CDR2 FNYEAQ (reference sequence). CDR3 length: 15 amino acids. The CDR3 here is CASSRGQGQQETQYF. The CDR3 DNA reads as TGTGCTAGCAGCCGAGGACAGGGCCAACAAGAGACCCAGTACTTC.

The chain uses TRBV12-3 or TRBV12-4 and TRBJ1-5; 7 bases line up with TRBD1. This CDR3 region has 14 residues. Trimming cost V 6 bases and J 4 bases; bases outside gene matches: 6. DNA of the CDR3: TGTGCCAGCAGCTCAGACAGGGTAAATCAGCCCCAGCATTTT. Its translation: CASSSDRVNQPQHF.

This clonotype was counted a few times. The rearrangement uses TRBV7-6 and TRBJ2-7; 7 bases match TRBD1. This CDR3 is built from 14 residues. Germline CDR1 reads SGHVS; CDR2 reads FNYEAQ. With V trimmed by 5 bases and J by 3 bases, 7 bases remained unmatched. Written as DNA, the CDR3 is TGTGCCAGCAGCGCCACAGGGGCCAGCTACGAGCAGTACTTC. It yields the protein CASSATGASYEQYF.

In this sample, this clonotype turned up many times. V and J are TRBV29-1 and TRBJ1-1; tentatively, D is TRBD1 (6 bases). With 6 bases removed from V and 11 bases from J, the gap between germline ends came to 25 bases. This CDR3 contains 14 residues. Germline CDR1 is SQVTM and CDR2 is ANQGSEA. The CDR3 protein is CSVESRSETGGAFF. The CDR3 DNA follows: TGCAGCGTCGAGTCACGGTCAGAGACAGGCGGGGCTTTCTTT.

With regard to this clonotype: This may be a read error, as it is one base from a much larger clone. CDR3 nucleotides: TGTGCCAGCAGCTTAGGTTACAGGGTGAACACTGAAGCTTTCTTT. Protein: CASSLGYRVNTEAFF. The chain links TRBV11-2 to TRBJ1-1; D possibly corresponds to TRBD1 (6 bases). The CDR3 spans 15 residues. Per germline, CDR1 SGHAT and CDR2 FQNNGV. V was trimmed by 1 base and J by 0 bases, leaving 9 bases between them.